This TCR beta chain was sequenced in a study of T cells after yellow fever vaccination. Turning to the study itself: Fractions containing few cells were prepared with SMART-Seq v4 Ultra Low Input. Study-wide results and caveats: Researchers cautioned that FACS-sorted repertoires could harbor abundant clonotypes contaminating from the bulk population. The booster response re-showed most primary clones: more than 95% CD4, about 89% CD8. Clonotype sharing between CD4 and CD8 compartments was small.

TCRdb fed the 5' RACE reads into MiXCR, producing one record per CDR3 protein. The sample lists a few hundred thousand distinct CDR3 sequences, roughly 21% occurring once. A note on this clonotype: No antigen is known for it.

CDR1 and CDR2 from the germline V gene are KGHDR and SFDVKD. The ends lost 9 bases at V and 5 bases at J; junction bases unmatched: 3. CDR3 length equals 12 residues. Here the sequenced sample was PBMCs, taken 15 days after the yellow fever booster vaccination. The TCR sequence derives from a man aged 25 to 40 who received the YFV17D yellow fever vaccine. The chain couples TRBV24-1 to TRBJ2-3; 8 positions agree with TRBD1. The CDR3 nucleotides are TGTGCCACCGGACAGGGTATAGATACGCAGTATTTT. This encodes CATGQGIDTQYF.